The 29 T cell receptor beta chains in this list originate from one sample, sequenced in a study of neoadjuvant anti-PD-1 for oral cavity cancer (dated by TCRdb to the early 2020s). Reading the label with the study, this specimen's time point is: before neoadjuvant nivolumab. The library was produced with the immunoSEQ multiplex PCR assay. Imported from immuneACCESS, the table was reduced by TCRdb to in-frame sequences with V and J called. These copies leave out some clones; in studies compared against another copy, an unresolved V gene accounts for under half, and the cause of the remainder is not known. The sample has 75,000 to 100,000 clones on record, under 85% of them singletons. In total, the top ten clones hold approximately 3.4% of the sample. The sample here was PBMCs, taken before nivolumab (anti-PD-1) treatment. All receptors derive from a person aged 35-79 years with oral cavity squamous cell carcinoma.

This sequence joins TRBV9 and TRBJ2-1; 12 nucleotides align to TRBD2. The junction had 4 bases not matched to a gene; V was cut back by 4 bases and J by 8 bases. The germline gives CDR1 SGDLS, CDR2 YYNGEE. The CDR3 extends over 14 amino acids. CDR3 sequence reads: CASSPRLAGDEQFF. Here the CDR3 DNA reads TGTGCCAGCAGCCCCCGACTAGCGGGAGATGAGCAGTTCTTC. Variable domain in full (rest from reference TRBV9 and TRBJ2-1): DSGVTQTPKHLITATGQRVTLRCSPRSGDLSVYWYQQSLDQGLQFLIQYYNGEERAKGNILERFSAQQFPDLHSELNLSSLELGDSALYFCASSPRLAGDEQFFGPGTRLTVL.

The sample holds a few counts of this clone. V and J are TRBV29-1 and TRBJ2-7; TRBD1 might be the D (7 bases). The CDR3 totals 13 residues. Deletions cut 7 bases from V and 7 bases from J, with 20 bases between. Germline V gene lookup returns CDR1 SQVTM and CDR2 ANQGSEA. The CDR3 DNA is TGCAGCGCGTCGGGACAGTCGGCGGGGGAGCAGTACTTC. Its translation: CSASGQSAGEQYF.

The chain uses TRBV10-3 and TRBJ1-3; 11 bases agree with TRBD1. V dropped 11 bases and J dropped 4; count of bases not matched to a gene: 10. The CDR3 sequence is 15 residues long. From germline, CDR1 is ENHRY and CDR2 SYGVKD. The CDR3 reads CAAHSGQGAGNTIYF. DNA of the CDR3: TGTGCCGCTCACTCTGGACAGGGGGCAGGAAACACCATATATTTT.

This clone was counted once. The V gene is TRBV27, the J gene TRBJ1-1; D gene ambiguous. V lost 5 bases and J 4 bases, leaving 14 bases between the germline ends. The CDR3 covers 14 residues. From germline, CDR1 is MNHEY and CDR2 SMNVEV (reference sequence). This chain's CDR3 is CASSKSHSGTEAFF. The CDR3 nucleotides are TGTGCCAGCAGTAAAAGCCATTCAGGCACTGAAGCTTTCTTT.

The chain links TRBV28 to TRBJ1-3; D is unresolved. The V end lost 10 bases, the J end lost 6 bases, and 16 bases lay between the germline ends. The CDR3 sequence is 13 residues long. CDR1 and CDR2 from the germline V gene are MDHEN and SYDVKM. The CDR3 DNA is TGTGCCACCAATATTAATTTGGAAAACACCATATATTTT. Protein sequence: CATNINLENTIYF. The full variable domain, with the rest looked up from reference TRBV28 and TRBJ1-3, is DVKVTQSSRYLVKRTGEKVFLECVQDMDHENMFWYRQDPGLGLRLIYFSYDVKMKEKGDIPEGYSVSREKKERFSLILESASTNQTSMYLCATNINLENTIYFGEGSWLTVV.

The CDR3: CASSQVAVSYEQYF. DNA of the CDR3: TGCGCCAGCAGCCAAGTGGCGGTATCCTACGAGCAGTACTTC. The J gene is TRBJ2-7, the V gene TRBV4-1; D remains unclear. This CDR3 spans 14 amino acids. CDR1 and CDR2 from the germline V gene are MGHRA and YSYEKL. V shed 1 base and J shed 1 base, with 8 bases lying between them.

This chain joins TRBV30 and TRBJ2-1; 7 bases align to TRBD2. Germline CDR1 is GTSNPN and CDR2 is SVGIG (reference sequence). There are 13 residues in the CDR3. J gave up 8 bases and V 6 bases, and 10 bases lay outside the gene matches. The CDR3 DNA reads as TGTGCCTGCGAGGCGGGAGAGGAATATGAGCAGTTCTTC. Encoded protein: CACEAGEEYEQFF.

As concerns this clone: Additional DNA sequences in this sample encode the identical CDR3. The V and J genes are TRBV29-1 and TRBJ2-5; 13 positions match TRBD2. CDR3 length: 15 residues. The germline V gene encodes CDR1 SQVTM and CDR2 ANQGSEA. V trimming: 6 bases; J trimming: 4 bases; junction bases outside the gene matches: 8. CDR3 in DNA: TGCAGCGTCTCTGGGACTAGCGGGAAGGGAGAGACCCAGTACTTC. Residues: CSVSGTSGKGETQYF.

This chain joins TRBV10-3 and TRBJ2-2; TRBD1 aligns across 7 bases. The CDR3 has 16 residues. CDR1 and CDR2 (germline): ENHRY, SYGVKD. V shed 5 bases and J 4 bases; nucleotides not matched to a gene: 10. The CDR3 is CAISLLGTASTGELFF. Written as DNA, the CDR3 is TGTGCCATCAGTCTCCTCGGGACAGCAAGCACCGGGGAGCTGTTTTTT.

The chain uses TRBV19 and TRBJ1-1; D not certain. Germline assignment: CDR1 LNHDA and CDR2 SQIVND (reference sequence). The CDR3 spans 13 residues. The V gene lost 7 bases and the J gene lost 1 base, with 10 bases spanning the gap. The CDR3 coding sequence is TGTGCCAGTACCCGGTACAGGAACACTGAAGCTTTCTTT. Residues: CASTRYRNTEAFF.

The rearrangement uses TRBV15 and TRBJ1-4; 8 bases are a match to TRBD1. Germline CDR1 and CDR2: LNHNV and YYDKDF (reference sequence). J gave up 2 bases and V 3 bases, and 5 bases lay outside the gene matches. This CDR3 contains 16 residues. In DNA form, the CDR3 reads TGTGCCACCAGCAGGAAACCAGGGGGCACTAATGAAAAACTGTTTTTT. This encodes CATSRKPGGTNEKLFF.

The chain combines TRBV7-3 with TRBJ2-6; tentatively, D is TRBD1 (5 bases). Between the trimmed V and J ends, which lost 6 bases and 0 bases, there was a span of 9 bases. The CDR3 has 15 amino acids. Germline-derived CDR1 and CDR2 are SGHTA and FQGTGA. The CDR3, as DNA: TGTGCCAGCAGTCCAGGGAACTCTGGGGCCAACGTCCTGACTTTC. Protein: CASSPGNSGANVLTF. The full variable domain, its missing parts supplied by reference TRBV7-3 and TRBJ2-6, is GAGVSQTPSNKVTEKGKYVELRCDPISGHTALYWYRQSLGQGPEFLIYFQGTGAADDSGLPNDRFFAVRPEGSVSTLKIQRTERGDSAVYLCASSPGNSGANVLTFGAGSRLTVL.

The chain has TRBV20-1 and TRBJ2-3, with D tentatively TRBD1 (5 bases). CDR3 length equals 11 residues. CDR1 is DFQATT, CDR2 SNEGSKA, per germline (reference sequence). V shed 6 bases and J shed 5 bases, with 9 bases lying between them. The CDR3 DNA follows: TGCAGTGCATCGCAGGGAGATACGCAGTATTTT. Amino acids: CSASQGDTQYF.

The rearrangement joins TRBV30 to TRBJ2-5, with unresolved D. CDR1 GTSNPN and CDR2 SVGIG come from the germline V gene (reference sequence). The CDR3 is 15 residues long. The V end was cut by 1 base, the J end by 5 bases, with 17 bases between. The CDR3 region has the DNA TGTGCCTGGAGTGGCTCCCCTTTGGTCCGCGAGACCCAGTACTTC. Protein product: CAWSGSPLVRETQYF.

This chain connects TRBV29-1 to TRBJ2-7, with 7 nucleotides matching TRBD2. V lost 5 bases and J lost 4; bases outside the gene matches: 11. Germline CDR1 is SQVTM and CDR2 is ANQGSEA. This CDR3 has 14 amino acids. CDR3 bases: TGCAGCGTTCGACTATCCGGGGGGTTTTACGAGCAGTACTTC. Translating it yields CSVRLSGGFYEQYF.

The chain recombines TRBV9 with TRBJ1-1; no definite D call. Trimming removed 3 bases at V and 5 bases at J, with 11 bases between. Germline assignment: CDR1 SGDLS and CDR2 YYNGEE. CDR3 length: 13 residues. The CDR3: CASSGPLGTEAFF. CDR3 coding DNA: TGTGCCAGCAGCGGACCCCTCGGGACTGAAGCTTTCTTT.

This chain joins TRBV5-1 and TRBJ2-5; no firm D call. This CDR3 is 13 amino acids long. Germline values: CDR1 SGHRS, CDR2 YFSETQ. V lost 2 bases, J lost 2 bases, and 7 bases lay in between. The CDR3 loop reads CASSFVVQETQYF. In nucleotides, the CDR3 is TGCGCCAGCAGCTTCGTAGTACAAGAGACCCAGTACTTC.

The CDR3 here is CAWAKKRDSPEQYF. CDR3 nucleotide sequence: TGTGCCTGGGCTAAAAAACGGGACAGCCCCGAGCAGTACTTC. This chain uses TRBV30 with TRBJ2-7; 7 bases match TRBD1. The CDR3 length is 14 residues. Losses at the gene ends were 5 bases for V and 6 bases for J; bases not matched to a gene: 13. CDR1 is GTSNPN and CDR2 is SVGIG in the germline V gene (reference sequence).

The chain has TRBV4-2 and TRBJ2-1; D is unresolved. Per germline, CDR1 LGHNA and CDR2 YNFKEQ. Trimming pared 0 bases from V and 0 bases from J, leaving 6 bases between. This CDR3 comprises 15 residues. CDR3 amino acids: CASSQDQVSYNEQFF. The CDR3 DNA follows: TGTGCCAGCAGCCAAGATCAGGTCTCCTACAATGAGCAGTTCTTC.

The chain is built from TRBV27 and TRBJ2-1; D unclear. This CDR3 has 11 residues. V was clipped by 6 bases and J by 3 bases, with 3 bases between them. Germline CDR1 and CDR2: MNHEY and SMNVEV (reference sequence). For the CDR3, the DNA is TGTGCCAGCAGCGACTACAATGAGCAGTTCTTC. Amino acids: CASSDYNEQFF.

This chain joins TRBV10-2 and TRBJ1-5, with D perhaps matching TRBD1 (6 bases). The CDR3 covers 17 residues. The germline gives CDR1 WSHSY, CDR2 SAAADI. Trimming took 6 bases from V and 6 from J, leaving 24 bases between them. CDR3 sequence reads: CASSPTPGGPWGQPQHF. The CDR3 coding sequence is TGCGCCAGCAGCCCTACACCGGGGGGCCCCTGGGGTCAGCCCCAGCATTTT.

In its sample, this clone was seen a few times. The rearrangement joins TRBV6-1 to TRBJ1-2, with a weak D call TRBD1 (5 bases). V lost 0 bases and J lost 5, with 19 bases in between. Germline CDR1 reads MNHNS; CDR2 reads SASEGT. The CDR3 runs to 17 residues. CDR3: CASSEAYSGTDTYGYTF. The CDR3 bases are TGTGCCAGCAGTGAAGCTTACTCCGGGACCGACACTTATGGCTACACCTTC.

This clone has a single count. The chain uses TRBV30 and TRBJ1-5; 11 bases line up with TRBD1. With 5 bases clipped from V and 4 bases from J, the junction kept 1 base outside the gene matches. Germline lookup yields CDR1 GTSNPN and CDR2 SVGIG (reference sequence). The CDR3 has 13 amino acids. CDR3 sequence (DNA): TGTGCCTGGGGGACAGGGGGGAATCAGCCCCAGCATTTT. This codes for CAWGTGGNQPQHF.

The J gene is TRBJ2-5, the V gene TRBV6-5; TRBD1 matches at 7 bases. The CDR3 loop spans 15 amino acids. J gave up 1 base and V 0 bases, and 2 bases lay outside the gene matches. Germline V CDR1 and CDR2: MNHEY, SVGAGI. CDR3 loop: CASSYSTGVQETQYF. DNA for the CDR3: TGTGCCAGCAGTTACTCAACAGGGGTCCAAGAGACCCAGTACTTC.

The genes are TRBV7-8 and TRBJ1-4; D is unclear. V was clipped by 5 bases and J by 4 bases, with 17 bases between them. This CDR3 comprises 16 residues. Germline V gene lookup returns CDR1 SGHVS and CDR2 FQNEAQ. CDR3 protein: CASSPKASTRNEKLFF. DNA for the CDR3: TGTGCCAGCAGCCCGAAAGCCAGCACGCGTAATGAAAAACTGTTTTTT.

The rearrangement uses TRBV5-6 and TRBJ2-7; no clear D. The CDR3 runs to 11 residues. Germline assignment: CDR1 SGHDT and CDR2 YYEEEE. V was trimmed by 0 bases and J by 6 bases, leaving 4 bases between them. CDR3 amino acids: CASSLESEQYF. The CDR3 DNA follows: TGTGCCAGCAGCTTGGAAAGCGAGCAGTACTTC.

This clone was recorded a few times. J is TRBJ1-3 and V is TRBV12-2. TRBV12-2 is a pseudogene segment. The CDR3 contains 13 residues. CDR3 bases: TGTGCAAGTCGCGGGGGTTCTGGAAACACCATATATTTT. Encoded protein: CASRGGSGNTIYF.

This clone was seen once. The chain uses TRBV10-3 and TRBJ2-1, with 16 positions matching TRBD2. Germline CDR1 and CDR2: ENHRY and SYGVKD. The CDR3 covers 17 residues. With V trimmed by 5 bases and J by 5 bases, 6 bases remained unmatched. This CDR3 reads CAISTLGLAGGDNEQFF. CDR3 coding DNA: TGTGCCATCAGTACCCTGGGACTAGCGGGAGGGGACAATGAGCAGTTCTTC.

V and J are TRBV28 and TRBJ1-1; D is unclear. This CDR3 is built from 14 residues. V lost 5 bases, J lost 6 bases, and 16 bases lay in between. Germline lookup yields CDR1 MDHEN and CDR2 SYDVKM. In DNA, the CDR3 is TGTGCCAGCAGTCTTCGGGTGGGATGGGCTGAAGCTTTCTTT. It specifies CASSLRVGWAEAFF.